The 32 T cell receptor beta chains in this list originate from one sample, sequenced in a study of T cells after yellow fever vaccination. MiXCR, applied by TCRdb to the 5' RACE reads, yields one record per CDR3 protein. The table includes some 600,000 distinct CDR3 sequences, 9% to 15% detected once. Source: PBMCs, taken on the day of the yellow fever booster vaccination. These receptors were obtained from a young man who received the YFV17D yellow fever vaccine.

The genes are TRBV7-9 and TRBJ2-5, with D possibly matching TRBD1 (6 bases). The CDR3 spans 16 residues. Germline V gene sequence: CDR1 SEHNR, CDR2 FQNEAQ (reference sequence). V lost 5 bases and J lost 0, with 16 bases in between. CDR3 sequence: CASSITHRAYQETQYF. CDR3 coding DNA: TGTGCCAGCAGCATCACCCACAGGGCGTACCAAGAGACCCAGTACTTC.

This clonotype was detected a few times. CDR3 amino acids: CASSPPGGYLKNIQYF. CDR3 nucleotides: TGTGCCAGCAGCCCCCCGGGGGGCTACCTTAAAAACATTCAGTACTTC. This chain joins TRBV9 and TRBJ2-4, with D possibly being TRBD2 (7 bases). Germline CDR1 SGDLS, CDR2 YYNGEE. The V and J ends lost 4 bases and 4 bases respectively, with 18 bases between them. The CDR3 contains 16 residues.

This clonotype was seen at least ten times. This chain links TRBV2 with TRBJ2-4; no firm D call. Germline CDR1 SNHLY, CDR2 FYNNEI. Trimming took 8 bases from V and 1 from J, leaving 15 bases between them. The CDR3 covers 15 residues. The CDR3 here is CASRDTVSAKNIQYF. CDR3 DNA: TGTGCCAGCCGAGACACCGTCTCCGCCAAAAACATTCAGTACTTC.

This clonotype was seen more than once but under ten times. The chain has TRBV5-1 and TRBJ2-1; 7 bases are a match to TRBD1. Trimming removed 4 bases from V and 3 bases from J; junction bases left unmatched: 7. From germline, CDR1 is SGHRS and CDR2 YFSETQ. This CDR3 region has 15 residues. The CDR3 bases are TGCGCCAGCAGCCTTCGGACAGGTATCTACAATGAGCAGTTCTTC. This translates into CASSLRTGIYNEQFF.

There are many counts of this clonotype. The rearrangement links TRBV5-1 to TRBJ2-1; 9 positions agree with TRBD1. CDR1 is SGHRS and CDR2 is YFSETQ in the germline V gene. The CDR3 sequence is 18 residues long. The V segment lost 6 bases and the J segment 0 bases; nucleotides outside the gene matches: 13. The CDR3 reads CASKGGQGVSNSYNEQFF. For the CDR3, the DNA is TGCGCCAGCAAAGGGGGACAGGGTGTGTCAAACTCCTACAATGAGCAGTTCTTC.

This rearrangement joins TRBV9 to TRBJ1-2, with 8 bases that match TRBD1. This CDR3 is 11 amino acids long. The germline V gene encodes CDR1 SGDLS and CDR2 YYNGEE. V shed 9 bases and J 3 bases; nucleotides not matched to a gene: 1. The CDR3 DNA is TGTGCCACACAGGGGGACTATGGCTACACCTTC. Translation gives CATQGDYGYTF.

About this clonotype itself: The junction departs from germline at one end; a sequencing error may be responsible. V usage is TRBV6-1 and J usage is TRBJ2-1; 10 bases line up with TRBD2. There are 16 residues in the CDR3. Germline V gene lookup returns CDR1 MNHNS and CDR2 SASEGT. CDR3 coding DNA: TGTGCCAGCAGTCAAGCGGGAGGGCCCTCCTACAATGAGCAGTTCTTC. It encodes CASSQAGGPSYNEQFF.

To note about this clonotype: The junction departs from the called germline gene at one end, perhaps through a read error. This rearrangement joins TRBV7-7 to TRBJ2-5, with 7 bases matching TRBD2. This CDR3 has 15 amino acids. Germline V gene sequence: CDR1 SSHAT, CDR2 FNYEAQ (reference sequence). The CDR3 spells CASSFGSGSVETQYF. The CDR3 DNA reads TGTGCTAGCAGCTTTGGTAGCGGGTCTGTGGAGACCCAGTACTTC.

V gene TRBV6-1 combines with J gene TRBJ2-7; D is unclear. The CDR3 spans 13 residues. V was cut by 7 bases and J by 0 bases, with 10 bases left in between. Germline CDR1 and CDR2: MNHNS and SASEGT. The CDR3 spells CASKDASSYEQYF. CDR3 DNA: TGTGCCAGCAAAGACGCGAGCTCCTACGAGCAGTACTTC.

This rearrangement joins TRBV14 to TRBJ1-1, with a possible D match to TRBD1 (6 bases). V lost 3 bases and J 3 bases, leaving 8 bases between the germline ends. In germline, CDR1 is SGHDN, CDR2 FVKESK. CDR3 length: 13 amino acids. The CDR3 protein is CASSQGAHTEAFF. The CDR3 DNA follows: TGTGCCAGCAGCCAGGGGGCGCACACTGAAGCTTTCTTT.

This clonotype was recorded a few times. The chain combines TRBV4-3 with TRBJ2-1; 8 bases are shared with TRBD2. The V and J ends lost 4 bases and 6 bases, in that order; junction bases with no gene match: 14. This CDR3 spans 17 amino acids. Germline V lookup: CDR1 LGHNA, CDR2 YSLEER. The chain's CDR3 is CASSLVTGLDLVNEQFF. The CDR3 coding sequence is TGCGCCAGCAGCCTTGTTACGGGACTAGATCTCGTCAATGAGCAGTTCTTC.

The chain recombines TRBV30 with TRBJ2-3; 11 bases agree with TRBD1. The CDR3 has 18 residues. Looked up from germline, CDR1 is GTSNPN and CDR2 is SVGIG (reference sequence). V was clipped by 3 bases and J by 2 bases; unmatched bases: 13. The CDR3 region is CAWRGYIGTGGYTDTQYF. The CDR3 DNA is TGTGCCTGGAGAGGATATATCGGGACAGGGGGTTACACAGATACGCAGTATTTT.

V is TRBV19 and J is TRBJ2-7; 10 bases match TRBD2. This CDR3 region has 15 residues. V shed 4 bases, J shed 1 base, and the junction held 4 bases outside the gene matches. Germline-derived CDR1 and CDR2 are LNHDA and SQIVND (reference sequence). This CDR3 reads CASSSGTSASYEQYF. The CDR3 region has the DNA TGTGCCAGTAGTAGCGGGACTAGCGCTTCCTACGAGCAGTACTTC.

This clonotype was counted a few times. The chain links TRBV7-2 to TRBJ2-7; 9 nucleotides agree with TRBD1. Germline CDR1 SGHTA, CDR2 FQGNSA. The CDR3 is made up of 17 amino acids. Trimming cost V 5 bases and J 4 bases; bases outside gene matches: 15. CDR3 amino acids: CASSPPWVGTGRYEQYF. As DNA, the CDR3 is TGTGCCAGCAGCCCACCCTGGGTCGGGACAGGGAGATACGAGCAGTACTTC. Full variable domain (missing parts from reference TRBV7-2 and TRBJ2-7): GAGVSQSPSNKVTEKGKDVELRCDPISGHTALYWYRQSLGQGLEFLIYFQGNSAPDKSGLPSDRFSAERTGGSVSTLTIQRTQQEDSAVYLCASSPPWVGTGRYEQYFGPGTRLTVT.

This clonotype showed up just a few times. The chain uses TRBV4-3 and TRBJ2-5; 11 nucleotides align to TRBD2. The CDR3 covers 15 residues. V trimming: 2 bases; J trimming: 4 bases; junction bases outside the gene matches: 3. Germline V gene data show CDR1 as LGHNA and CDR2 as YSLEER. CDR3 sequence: CASSQYGLAGETQYF. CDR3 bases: TGCGCCAGCAGCCAATACGGACTAGCGGGAGAGACCCAGTACTTC.

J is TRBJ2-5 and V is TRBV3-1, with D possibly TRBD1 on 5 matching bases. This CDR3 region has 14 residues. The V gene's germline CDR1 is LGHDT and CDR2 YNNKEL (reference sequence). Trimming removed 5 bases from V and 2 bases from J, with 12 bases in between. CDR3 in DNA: TGTGCCAGCAGCGTTCACAGGAGACAAGAGACCCAGTACTTC. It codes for CASSVHRRQETQYF.

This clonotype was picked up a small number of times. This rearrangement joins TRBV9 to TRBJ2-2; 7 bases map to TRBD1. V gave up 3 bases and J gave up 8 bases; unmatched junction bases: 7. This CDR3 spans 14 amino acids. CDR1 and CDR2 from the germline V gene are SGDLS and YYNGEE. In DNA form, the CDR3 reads TGTGCCAGCAGCGCGACAAACAGGGGTGGGGAGCTGTTTTTT. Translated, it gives CASSATNRGGELFF.

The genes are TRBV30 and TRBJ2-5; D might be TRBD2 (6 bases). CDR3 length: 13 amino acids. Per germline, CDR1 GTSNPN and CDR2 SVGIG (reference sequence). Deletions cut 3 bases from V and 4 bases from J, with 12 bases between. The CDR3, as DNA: TGTGCCTGGAGCGGGCGGGGTGGAGAGACCCAGTACTTC. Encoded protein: CAWSGRGGETQYF.

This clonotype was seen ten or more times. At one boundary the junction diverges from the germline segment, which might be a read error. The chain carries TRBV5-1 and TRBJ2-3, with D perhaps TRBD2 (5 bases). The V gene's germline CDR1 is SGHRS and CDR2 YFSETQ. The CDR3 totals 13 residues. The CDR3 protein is CASSLGVADTQYF. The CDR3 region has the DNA TGTGCTAGCAGCTTAGGAGTGGCGGATACGCAGTATTTT.

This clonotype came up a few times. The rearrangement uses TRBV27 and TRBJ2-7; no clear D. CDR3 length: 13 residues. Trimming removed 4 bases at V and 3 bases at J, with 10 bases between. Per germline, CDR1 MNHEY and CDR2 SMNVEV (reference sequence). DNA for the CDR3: TGTGCCAGCAGTTACGGACCGCTCTACGAGCAGTACTTC. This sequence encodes CASSYGPLYEQYF.

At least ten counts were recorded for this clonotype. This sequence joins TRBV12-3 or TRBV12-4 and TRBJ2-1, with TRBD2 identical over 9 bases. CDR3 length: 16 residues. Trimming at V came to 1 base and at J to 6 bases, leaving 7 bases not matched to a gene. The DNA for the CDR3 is TGTGCCAGCAGTTTAGAGGATAAGCGGGGGGTCAATGAGCAGTTCTTC. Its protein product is CASSLEDKRGVNEQFF.

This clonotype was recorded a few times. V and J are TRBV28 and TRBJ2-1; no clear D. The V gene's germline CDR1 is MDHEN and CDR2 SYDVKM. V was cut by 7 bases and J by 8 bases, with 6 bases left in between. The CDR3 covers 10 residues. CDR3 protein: CASKSDEQFF. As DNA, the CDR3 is TGTGCCAGCAAGAGCGATGAGCAGTTCTTC.

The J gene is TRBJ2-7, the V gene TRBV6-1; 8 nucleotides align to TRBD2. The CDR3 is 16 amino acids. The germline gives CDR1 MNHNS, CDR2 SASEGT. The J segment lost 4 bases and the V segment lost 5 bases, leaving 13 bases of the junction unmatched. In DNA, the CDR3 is TGTGCCAGCAGTCTGGCCGGACTAGCTGAGATATACGAGCAGTACTTC. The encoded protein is CASSLAGLAEIYEQYF.

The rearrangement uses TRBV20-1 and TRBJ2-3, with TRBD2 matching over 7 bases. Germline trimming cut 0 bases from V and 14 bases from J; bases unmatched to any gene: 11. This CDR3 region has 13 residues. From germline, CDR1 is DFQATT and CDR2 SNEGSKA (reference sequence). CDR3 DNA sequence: TGCAGTGCTAGAGAGGTGCTTAGCGGGCCCGGGTATTTT. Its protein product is CSAREVLSGPGYF.

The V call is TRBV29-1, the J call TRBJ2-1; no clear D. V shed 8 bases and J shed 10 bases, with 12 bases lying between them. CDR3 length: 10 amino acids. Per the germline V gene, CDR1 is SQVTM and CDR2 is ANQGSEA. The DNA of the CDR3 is TGCAGCTTTCGGACCCGGGAGCAGTTCTTC. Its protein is CSFRTREQFF.

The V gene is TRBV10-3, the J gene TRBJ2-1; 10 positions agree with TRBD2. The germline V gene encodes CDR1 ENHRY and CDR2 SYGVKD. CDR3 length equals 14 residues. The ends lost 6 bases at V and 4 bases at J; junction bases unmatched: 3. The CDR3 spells CAIRELAGYNEQFF. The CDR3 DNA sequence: TGTGCCATCAGAGAACTAGCGGGGTACAATGAGCAGTTCTTC.

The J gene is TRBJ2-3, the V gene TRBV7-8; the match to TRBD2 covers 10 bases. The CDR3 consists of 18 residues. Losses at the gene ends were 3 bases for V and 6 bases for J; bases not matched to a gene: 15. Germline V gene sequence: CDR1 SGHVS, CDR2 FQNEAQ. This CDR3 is CASSFRHGMGLARDTQYF. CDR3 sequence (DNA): TGTGCCAGCAGCTTTCGGCATGGGATGGGACTAGCGAGGGATACGCAGTATTTT.

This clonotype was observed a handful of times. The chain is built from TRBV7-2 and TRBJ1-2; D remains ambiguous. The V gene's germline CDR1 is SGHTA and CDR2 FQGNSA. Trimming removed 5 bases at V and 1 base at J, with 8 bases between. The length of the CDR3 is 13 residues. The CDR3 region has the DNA TGTGCCAGCAGCGTAGACATTAACTATGGCTACACCTTC. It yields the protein CASSVDINYGYTF.

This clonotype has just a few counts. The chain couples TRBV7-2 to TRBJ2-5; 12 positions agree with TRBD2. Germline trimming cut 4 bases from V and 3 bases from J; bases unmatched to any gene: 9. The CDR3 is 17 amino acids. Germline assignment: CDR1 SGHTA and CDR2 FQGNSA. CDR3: CASSSARASGREETQYF. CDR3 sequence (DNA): TGTGCCAGCAGCTCCGCCCGGGCTAGCGGGAGGGAAGAGACCCAGTACTTC.

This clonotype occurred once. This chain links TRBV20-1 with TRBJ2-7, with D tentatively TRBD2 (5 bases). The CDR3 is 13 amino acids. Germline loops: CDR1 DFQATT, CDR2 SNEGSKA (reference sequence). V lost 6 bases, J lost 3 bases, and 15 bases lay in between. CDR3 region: CSALNPRVYEQYF. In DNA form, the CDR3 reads TGCAGTGCACTAAACCCGCGGGTCTACGAGCAGTACTTC.

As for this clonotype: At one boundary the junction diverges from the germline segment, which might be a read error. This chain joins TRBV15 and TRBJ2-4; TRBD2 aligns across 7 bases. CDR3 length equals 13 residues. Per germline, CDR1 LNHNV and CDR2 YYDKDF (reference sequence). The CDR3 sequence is CATGREGKTIQYF. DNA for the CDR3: TGTGCCACCGGGAGGGAAGGCAAAACCATTCAGTACTTC.

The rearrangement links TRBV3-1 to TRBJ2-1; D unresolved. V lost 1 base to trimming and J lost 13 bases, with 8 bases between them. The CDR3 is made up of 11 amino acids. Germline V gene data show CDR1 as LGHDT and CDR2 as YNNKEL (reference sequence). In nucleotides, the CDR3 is TGTGCCAGCAGCCAAGGGGCTAGTCAGTTCTTC. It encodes CASSQGASQFF.